One sample yielded the 15 T cell receptor beta chains listed below, sequenced in a study of T cell repertoires in cytomegalovirus infection. Their antigen targets remain unknown. Each CDR3 protein is one row after TCRdb ran MiXCR on the reads. The table includes some 700,000 distinct CDR3 sequences, around a third detected once. Specimen: cultured PBMCs, collected from culture after CMV antigen stimulation. Receptors originate from a human donor in good health (CMV status not recorded). Some clones in this sample may be carry-over from other donors' samples.

This chain uses TRBV4-2 with TRBJ2-1, with TRBD2 identical over 15 bases. Per germline, CDR1 LGHNA and CDR2 YNFKEQ. V lost 3 bases, J lost 10 bases, and 10 bases stayed unmatched. The CDR3 has 17 amino acids. CDR3 residues: CASSHRSRTSGRDEQFF. The CDR3 DNA is TGTGCCAGCAGCCACAGGTCCCGGACTAGCGGGAGGGACGAGCAGTTCTTC.

The chain recombines TRBV20-1 with TRBJ1-1; 11 bases match TRBD1. This CDR3 is 12 amino acids long. The germline gives CDR1 DFQATT, CDR2 SNEGSKA (reference sequence). The CDR3 sequence: CLVGQGDTEAFF. The CDR3 coding sequence is TGCTTGGTGGGACAGGGGGACACTGAAGCTTTCTTT.

This clonotype came up a few times. The chain employs TRBV28 and TRBJ2-7, with a possible D match to TRBD1 (6 bases). V lost 9 bases to trimming and J lost 2 bases, with 11 bases between them. The CDR3 spans 12 residues. Germline loops: CDR1 MDHEN, CDR2 SYDVKM. The CDR3: CASKDRAYEQYF. For the CDR3, the DNA is TGTGCCAGTAAGGACAGAGCCTACGAGCAGTACTTC.

The gene calls are TRBV27 and TRBJ1-1; a weak D match, TRBD1 (5 bases). The germline V gene has CDR1 MNHEY and CDR2 SMNVEV (reference sequence). The CDR3 consists of 13 residues. V lost 7 bases and J lost 7, with 16 bases in between. The CDR3, as DNA: TGTGCCAGCAACGTAAGAGGGGTGGGTGAAGCTTTCTTT. This translates into CASNVRGVGEAFF.

The rearrangement links TRBV27 to TRBJ2-3; D not certain. Germline loops: CDR1 MNHEY, CDR2 SMNVEV (reference sequence). Trimming shortened V by 9 bases and J by 2 bases, and 12 bases separated the two germline ends. The CDR3 consists of 13 residues. The CDR3 coding sequence is TGTGCCAGGGATGAAGCTCTCACAGATACGCAGTATTTT. Residues: CARDEALTDTQYF.

The chain couples TRBV7-8 to TRBJ2-1, with D perhaps TRBD2 (5 bases). In germline, CDR1 is SGHVS, CDR2 FQNEAQ. Trimming shortened V by 1 base and J by 0 bases, and 13 bases separated the two germline ends. The CDR3 extends over 17 amino acids. The CDR3 here is CASSLGWRASSYNEQFF. Written as DNA, the CDR3 is TGTGCCAGCAGCTTAGGTTGGCGGGCGAGCTCCTACAATGAGCAGTTCTTC.

J is TRBJ1-2 and V is TRBV6-1, with D possibly being TRBD1 (6 bases). Germline V gene sequence: CDR1 MNHNS, CDR2 SASEGT. The CDR3 is 14 amino acids. Trimming left V 5 bases short and J 4 bases short, with 14 bases between. Here the CDR3 reads CASSSQRGSYGYTF. The CDR3 DNA follows: TGTGCCAGCAGTTCGCAGAGGGGGAGCTATGGCTACACCTTC.

The chain employs TRBV28 and TRBJ1-5; maybe TRBD1 (5 bases). This CDR3 is built from 14 residues. The germline CDR1 and CDR2 sequences are MDHEN and SYDVKM. V dropped 6 bases and J dropped 4 bases, with 13 bases sitting between them. The CDR3 DNA sequence: TGTGCCAGCAGCCCGAGGGGAATGAATCAGCCCCAGCATTTT. Its translation is CASSPRGMNQPQHF.

In this sample, this clonotype turned up once. Germline and junction disagree at one end, which may indicate a read error. The V gene is TRBV2, the J gene TRBJ1-1, with D perhaps matching TRBD1 (5 bases). Germline V CDR1 and CDR2: SNHLY, FYNNEI. The length of the CDR3 is 11 residues. This chain's CDR3 is CASSAFNDQGF. The CDR3 DNA reads TGTGCCAGCAGCGCCTTTAACGATCAGGGCTTT. Using reference TRBV2 and TRBJ1-1 for the parts outside the CDR3, the full variable domain is EPEVTQTPSHQVTQMGQEVILRCVPISNHLYFYWYRQILGQKVEFLVSFYNNEISEKSEIFDDQFSVERPDGSNFTLKIRSTKLEDSAMYFCASSAFNDQGFGQGTRLTVV.

The chain has TRBV7-2 and TRBJ2-1, with D perhaps TRBD2 (6 bases). Trimming removed 2 bases from V and 7 bases from J, with 15 bases in between. CDR1 SGHTA and CDR2 FQGNSA come from the germline V gene. This CDR3 region has 15 residues. CDR3 sequence: CASSLSTSEVNEQFF. For the CDR3, the DNA is TGTGCCAGCAGCTTATCGACTAGTGAGGTTAATGAGCAGTTCTTC.

The chain uses TRBV6-1 and TRBJ2-3; the D gene is possibly TRBD2 (5 bases). The CDR3 is made up of 13 amino acids. Trimming shortened V by 3 bases and J by 3 bases, and 7 bases separated the two germline ends. Per germline, CDR1 MNHNS and CDR2 SASEGT. CDR3 loop: CASSDGGTDTQYF. The CDR3 nucleotides are TGTGCCAGCAGTGATGGAGGTACAGATACGCAGTATTTT.

This chain connects TRBV20-1 to TRBJ2-1; 9 bases fit TRBD1. After removal of 1 base from V and 2 bases from J, the junction contained 3 bases not matched to a gene. CDR3 length equals 15 residues. Germline values: CDR1 DFQATT, CDR2 SNEGSKA (reference sequence). CDR3 bases: TGCAGTGCTAGAGGGGACAGGGAGGCCTACAATGAGCAGTTCTTC. Translating gives CSARGDREAYNEQFF.

This clonotype has ten or more counts. The chain employs TRBV7-2 and TRBJ2-1; D remains ambiguous. Germline V lookup: CDR1 SGHTA, CDR2 FQGNSA. Deletions cut 5 bases from V and 2 bases from J, with 10 bases between. This CDR3 region has 14 residues. The chain's CDR3 is CASSPGQTYNEQFF. The CDR3 DNA sequence: TGTGCCAGCAGCCCGGGCCAGACCTACAATGAGCAGTTCTTC.

This clonotype was counted ten times or more. V is TRBV7-2 and J is TRBJ2-1, with TRBD2 matching over 12 bases. Germline loops: CDR1 SGHTA, CDR2 FQGNSA. The length of the CDR3 is 16 residues. With 1 base clipped from V and 10 bases from J, the junction kept 8 bases outside the gene matches. CDR3: CASSLDLAGGLREQFF. As DNA, the CDR3 is TGTGCCAGCAGCTTAGACCTAGCGGGGGGGCTTCGAGAGCAGTTCTTC.

The chain combines TRBV6-6 with TRBJ1-1, with D perhaps TRBD1 (6 bases). The CDR3 length is 13 residues. The germline V and J ends were trimmed by 9 bases and 4 bases, with 15 bases remaining between them. Germline-derived CDR1 and CDR2 are MNHNY and SVGAGI (reference sequence). CDR3 sequence: CARSTTGSTEAFF. The CDR3 nucleotides read TGTGCCAGGAGTACAACAGGGAGCACTGAAGCTTTCTTT.